The 32 T cell receptor beta chains in this list originate from one sample, sequenced in a study of blood T cell repertoires in COVID-19. TCRdb's copy holds only in-frame clones and misses some; the assay was immunoSEQ multiplex PCR. The sample carries under 300,000 clones, roughly 84% recorded once. Sequenced material: peripheral blood. The receptor set was obtained from a woman in her thirties or forties who had recovered from COVID-19.

The chain uses TRBV9 and TRBJ2-2; possibly TRBD1 for D (6 bases). CDR3 length: 18 residues. Deletions cut 3 bases from V and 3 bases from J, with 21 bases between. Germline CDR1 is SGDLS and CDR2 is YYNGEE. The CDR3, as DNA: TGTGCCAGCAGCGCGAGGATACAGGGAGCAAAGCACACCGGGGAGCTGTTTTTT. It encodes CASSARIQGAKHTGELFF.

This chain connects TRBV30 to TRBJ2-7; 8 bases line up with TRBD2. The germline V gene has CDR1 GTSNPN and CDR2 SVGIG (reference sequence). The CDR3 runs 12 residues. In nucleotides, the CDR3 is TGTGCATGGGACGGGAGGGCAGGAGAGCAGTACTTC. Its translation is CAWDGRAGEQYF.

CDR3: CASSLGGTRTGELFF. The CDR3 DNA reads TGTGCCAGCAGCTTGGGAGGAACCCGGACCGGGGAGCTGTTTTTT. The V gene is TRBV5-5, the J gene TRBJ2-2, with D unclear. Germline CDR1 SGHKS, CDR2 YYEKEE (reference sequence). This CDR3 has 15 residues. Trimming removed 0 bases at V and 5 bases at J, with 11 bases between.

This clone appeared a few times. The gene calls are TRBV9 and TRBJ2-1; TRBD2 matches 12 bases. From germline, CDR1 is SGDLS and CDR2 YYNGEE. The V gene end was trimmed by 3 bases and the J gene end by 5 bases; junction bases not matched to a gene: 9. CDR3 length: 17 residues. The CDR3: CASSAGLAGAGHNEQFF. The CDR3 DNA reads as TGTGCCAGCAGCGCGGGACTAGCGGGCGCGGGGCACAATGAGCAGTTCTTC.

The V gene is TRBV14, the J gene TRBJ2-7; a weak D match, TRBD2 (6 bases). CDR1 and CDR2 (germline): SGHDN, FVKESK. Trimming removed 2 bases from V and 3 bases from J, with 11 bases in between. The CDR3 is 14 residues long. CDR3 residues: CASSQPGLYYEQYF. CDR3 bases: TGTGCCAGCAGCCAACCGGGACTTTACTACGAGCAGTACTTC.

As DNA, the CDR3 is TGCGCCAGCAGCCAAGAGGGACAAATTAATGAAAAACTGTTTTTT. Its protein product is CASSQEGQINEKLFF. This sequence joins TRBV4-3 and TRBJ1-4, with D possibly TRBD1 on 6 matching bases. Trimming shortened V by 0 bases and J by 4 bases, and 9 bases separated the two germline ends. The CDR3 runs 15 residues. The V gene's germline CDR1 is LGHNA and CDR2 YSLEER.

This rearrangement joins TRBV4-1 to TRBJ2-7; a possible D gene is TRBD2 (5 bases). V lost 4 bases and J 1 base, leaving 8 bases between the germline ends. The germline V gene encodes CDR1 MGHRA and CDR2 YSYEKL. CDR3 size: 13 residues. The CDR3 DNA follows: TGCGCCAGCAGCCGAGGACTTTCCTACGAGCAGTACTTC. This codes for CASSRGLSYEQYF.

The J gene is TRBJ1-5, the V gene TRBV27; a weak D match, TRBD1 (5 bases). CDR1 and CDR2 (germline): MNHEY, SMNVEV (reference sequence). V was clipped by 4 bases and J by 7 bases, with 17 bases between them. The CDR3 consists of 15 residues. The CDR3 region is CASSWRGDLGQPQHF. The CDR3 bases are TGTGCCAGCAGTTGGCGGGGGGATCTCGGGCAGCCCCAGCATTTT.

The V and J genes are TRBV18 and TRBJ2-6, with D uncertain. Trimming took off 3 bases at V and 0 bases at J, with 12 bases between the two ends. This CDR3 region has 17 residues. CDR1 is KGHSH, CDR2 LQKENI, per germline. The CDR3 bases are TGTGCCAGCTCACCGCGACACTTCAGCTCTGGGGCCAACGTCCTGACTTTC. Protein: CASSPRHFSSGANVLTF.

V usage is TRBV11-3 and J usage is TRBJ2-5, with 11 bases identical to TRBD2. Germline CDR1 and CDR2: SGHNT and YENEEA. The CDR3 sequence is 17 residues long. V was clipped by 3 bases and J by 4 bases; unmatched bases: 10. CDR3: CASSFVLAGGGGETQYF. The CDR3 coding sequence is TGTGCCAGCAGCTTTGTTCTAGCGGGAGGTGGGGGAGAGACCCAGTACTTC.

The V and J genes are TRBV11-2 and TRBJ2-1, with 10 positions matching TRBD2. The CDR3 covers 14 residues. J was trimmed by 6 bases and V by 2 bases; bases with no gene match: 1. From germline, CDR1 is SGHAT and CDR2 FQNNGV. In nucleotides, the CDR3 is TGTGCCAGCAGCTTAATAGCGGGGGGCAATGAGCAGTTCTTC. Protein: CASSLIAGGNEQFF.

The rearrangement links TRBV4-2 to TRBJ1-2, with a tentative D call TRBD1 (6 bases). There are 14 residues in the CDR3. V dropped 5 bases and J dropped 2 bases, with 12 bases sitting between them. Per the germline V gene, CDR1 is LGHNA and CDR2 is YNFKEQ. CDR3 loop: CASSDYRVNYGYTF. CDR3 DNA: TGTGCCAGCAGCGATTACAGGGTAAACTATGGCTACACCTTC.

This clone was recorded only once. V and J are TRBV7-2 and TRBJ1-3; no firm D call. This CDR3 is 14 amino acids long. Per the germline V gene, CDR1 is SGHTA and CDR2 is FQGNSA. Trimming shortened V by 2 bases and J by 0 bases, and 5 bases separated the two germline ends. In DNA, the CDR3 is TGTGCCAGCAGCTTATACTCCTCTGGAAACACCATATATTTT. Amino acid sequence: CASSLYSSGNTIYF.

This chain uses TRBV2 with TRBJ2-3; 11 nucleotides line up with TRBD2. Germline CDR1 reads SNHLY; CDR2 reads FYNNEI. The CDR3 totals 16 residues. With 5 bases clipped from V and 4 bases from J, the junction kept 8 bases outside the gene matches. The CDR3 loop reads CASSTEPGLAADTQYF. The CDR3 DNA reads as TGTGCCAGCAGTACCGAGCCGGGACTAGCGGCAGATACGCAGTATTTT.

Notes on this clone: Since a much larger clone is just one base distant, this may be a read error. The chain employs TRBV7-2 and TRBJ2-7, with 7 nucleotides matching TRBD1. Unmatched junction bases numbered 2, after V lost 4 bases and J lost 2 bases. This CDR3 comprises 13 residues. The V gene's germline CDR1 is SGHTA and CDR2 FQGNSA. The CDR3 DNA follows: TGTGCCAGCAGCTCGGGACAGACCTACGAGCAGTACTTC. Protein sequence: CASSSGQTYEQYF.

This sequence joins TRBV7-6 and TRBJ2-2; a possible D gene is TRBD1 (6 bases). V was shortened by 4 bases and J by 5 bases, with 17 bases between the two germline ends. The germline gives CDR1 SGHVS, CDR2 FNYEAQ. This CDR3 region has 16 residues. CDR3 loop: CASSSSPDRTTGELFF. DNA for the CDR3: TGTGCCAGCAGCTCTTCACCCGACAGGACTACCGGGGAGCTGTTTTTT. Full variable domain (missing parts from reference TRBV7-6 and TRBJ2-2): GAGVSQSPRYKVTKRGQDVALRCDPISGHVSLYWYRQALGQGPEFLTYFNYEAQQDKSGLPNDRFSAERPEGSISTLTIQRTEQRDSAMYRCASSSSPDRTTGELFFGEGSRLTVL.

The rearrangement joins TRBV2 to TRBJ2-4; D gene unclear. The CDR3 has 14 amino acids. Germline V lookup: CDR1 SNHLY, CDR2 FYNNEI. The ends were cut back, 5 bases at V and 0 bases at J, with 8 bases in the middle. CDR3 in amino acids: CASSPLLAKNIQYF. The DNA of the CDR3 is TGTGCCAGCAGTCCTCTGTTAGCCAAAAACATTCAGTACTTC.

This clone was counted ten times or more. The chain has TRBV30 and TRBJ1-5, with 8 bases fitting TRBD1. CDR3 length: 13 residues. Germline V gene lookup returns CDR1 GTSNPN and CDR2 SVGIG (reference sequence). The ends lost 1 base at V and 7 bases at J; junction bases unmatched: 3. The CDR3 DNA follows: TGTGCCTGGAGTGACAGGGGGAGACAGCCCCAGCATTTT. The encoded protein is CAWSDRGRQPQHF. Full variable domain (rest looked up from reference TRBV30 and TRBJ1-5): SQTIHQWPATLVQPVGSPLSLECTVEGTSNPNLYWYRQAAGRGLQLLFYSVGIGQISSEVPQNLSASRPQDRQFILSSKKLLLSDSGFYLCAWSDRGRQPQHFGDGTRLSIL.

This chain uses TRBV15 with TRBJ2-7, with TRBD1 matching 10 bases. V shed 8 bases and J 3 bases; nucleotides not matched to a gene: 1. Per germline, CDR1 LNHNV and CDR2 YYDKDF (reference sequence). This CDR3 contains 12 residues. The CDR3 region is CATRDRGYEQYF. The CDR3 DNA follows: TGTGCCACCCGGGACAGGGGCTACGAGCAGTACTTC.

The CDR3: CASSFEGTGKQYF. CDR3 DNA sequence: TGCGCCAGCAGCTTCGAGGGGACAGGGAAGCAGTACTTC. The chain links TRBV5-1 to TRBJ2-7; 9 positions match TRBD1. Germline loops: CDR1 SGHRS, CDR2 YFSETQ. J was trimmed by 8 bases and V by 2 bases; bases with no gene match: 5. The CDR3 consists of 13 residues.

This chain links TRBV20-1 with TRBJ1-2; D may be TRBD1 (5 bases). The CDR3 is made up of 15 amino acids. With 3 bases removed from V and 4 bases from J, the gap between germline ends came to 18 bases. CDR1 and CDR2 from the germline V gene are DFQATT and SNEGSKA (reference sequence). CDR3 nucleotide sequence: TGCAGTGCTAGTGCCCTTGGGGGGGTCGGCTATGGCTACACCTTC. Translated, it gives CSASALGGVGYGYTF.

V usage is TRBV18 and J usage is TRBJ2-7; 10 bases fit TRBD1. The germline CDR1 and CDR2 sequences are KGHSH and LQKENI. The V segment lost 3 bases and the J segment 3 bases; nucleotides outside the gene matches: 23. The CDR3 sequence is 21 residues long. Here the CDR3 DNA reads TGTGCCAGCTCACCTTCGACCGGGACAGGGGAGCGAGTCGGAACCCTCTACGAGCAGTACTTC. Encoded protein: CASSPSTGTGERVGTLYEQYF.

The rearrangement uses TRBV6-5 and TRBJ1-2; TRBD1 matches at 9 bases. Trimming removed 2 bases from V and 4 bases from J; junction bases left unmatched: 8. Germline CDR1 reads MNHEY; CDR2 reads SVGAGI. CDR3 length: 16 amino acids. This chain's CDR3 is CASSYAGQGVRYGYTF. CDR3 coding DNA: TGTGCCAGCAGTTACGCGGGACAGGGAGTTCGCTATGGCTACACCTTC.

V gene TRBV18 combines with J gene TRBJ1-6; unclear D gene. V lost 6 bases to trimming and J lost 2 bases, with 8 bases between them. In germline, CDR1 is KGHSH, CDR2 LQKENI. The CDR3 totals 14 residues. The CDR3 nucleotides read TGTGCCAGCTCGATACAGACCTATAATTCACCCCTCCACTTT. It specifies CASSIQTYNSPLHF.

The CDR3 spells CASSLDDRGREQFF. CDR3 nucleotides: TGTGCCAGCAGCTTAGATGATAGGGGGCGTGAGCAGTTCTTC. The chain recombines TRBV7-6 with TRBJ2-1, with 7 bases lining up with TRBD1. CDR3 length: 14 amino acids. Trimming took 1 base from V and 9 from J; bases not matched to a gene: 6. Germline CDR1 and CDR2: SGHVS and FNYEAQ.

The chain couples TRBV29-1 to TRBJ2-7, with 9 bases matching TRBD1. Germline lookup yields CDR1 SQVTM and CDR2 ANQGSEA. CDR3 length: 13 amino acids. The junction had 3 bases not matched to a gene; V was cut back by 3 bases and J by 3 bases. The CDR3 loop reads CSVDQTGGYEQYF. The CDR3 DNA reads TGCAGCGTTGACCAGACAGGGGGCTACGAGCAGTACTTC.

This clone appeared a single time. The chain uses TRBV24-1 and TRBJ2-1; TRBD2 matches 8 bases. CDR1 is KGHDR and CDR2 is SFDVKD in the germline V gene. J was trimmed by 8 bases and V by 4 bases; bases with no gene match: 9. This CDR3 region has 15 residues. The DNA of the CDR3 is TGTGCCACCAGTGACCCAGCGGGAGTTCTGGATGAGCAGTTCTTC. Translation gives CATSDPAGVLDEQFF.

The V and J genes are TRBV12-3 or TRBV12-4 and TRBJ2-7, with 7 positions matching TRBD1. V trimming: 7 bases; J trimming: 5 bases; junction bases outside the gene matches: 8. This CDR3 spans 13 amino acids. The CDR3 nucleotides read TGTGCCAGCAAGCTACAGGGGTTCAACGAGCAGTACTTC. It is translated as CASKLQGFNEQYF.

The V gene is TRBV27, the J gene TRBJ2-7; 7 bases are a match to TRBD1. The V gene end was trimmed by 6 bases and the J gene end by 0 bases; junction bases not matched to a gene: 11. This CDR3 is 16 amino acids long. Germline assignment: CDR1 MNHEY and CDR2 SMNVEV (reference sequence). As DNA, the CDR3 is TGTGCCAGCAGCGCTGGCCCCCGGGACAGCTCCTACGAGCAGTACTTC. Encoded protein: CASSAGPRDSSYEQYF.

The CDR3 protein is CASRDQTGGSEAFF. DNA for the CDR3: TGTGCCAGCAGAGACCAGACAGGGGGGTCTGAAGCTTTCTTT. The chain links TRBV27 to TRBJ1-1; 9 positions agree with TRBD1. The ends lost 6 bases at V and 6 bases at J; junction bases unmatched: 8. Germline V gene data show CDR1 as MNHEY and CDR2 as SMNVEV (reference sequence). The CDR3 covers 14 residues.

CDR3 residues: CASSIEAGTGRYEQYF. As DNA, the CDR3 is TGTGCCAGTAGTATAGAGGCGGGGACAGGGCGATACGAGCAGTACTTC. The rearrangement links TRBV19 to TRBJ2-7; 9 nucleotides align to TRBD1. V was pared by 0 bases and J by 4 bases, with 7 bases of the junction left unmatched. Germline CDR1 reads LNHDA; CDR2 reads SQIVND (reference sequence). The CDR3 runs 16 residues.

This CDR3 reads CASSSSGTSGVKTYEQYF. CDR3 coding DNA: TGTGCCAGCAGCTCCTCAGGGACTAGCGGGGTCAAGACCTACGAGCAGTACTTC. The V call is TRBV13, the J call TRBJ2-7, with TRBD2 identical over 13 bases. This CDR3 is built from 18 residues. Germline values: CDR1 PRHDT, CDR2 FYEKMQ (reference sequence). V lost 4 bases to trimming and J lost 2 bases; unmatched junction nucleotides: 11.